This T cell receptor beta chain originates from a study of blood T cells in healthy people across ages. Study observations and caveats: The study lacked donor CMV status, which possibly confounded expanded clonotype changes. Conclusively comparing naive with antigen-experienced cells was impossible with unsorted PBMCs.

A sample-barcoded 5' primer and a J-beta primer mix were used in a second PCR of roughly 6 to 11 cycles. Every sample returned 2.5 million or more CDR3-containing paired-end reads. Via MiXCR, TCRdb re-called the 5' RACE reads, giving one row per CDR3 protein. The table shows approximately 1.5 million distinct CDR3 sequences, with almost 35% occurring only once. This clonotype was counted a few times. Its antigen is currently unknown. Trimming at V came to 0 bases and at J to 7 bases, leaving 19 bases not matched to a gene. Per the germline V gene, CDR1 is DFQATT and CDR2 is SNEGSKA (reference sequence). CDR3 length: 19 amino acids.

This receptor was identified in a woman in her twenties or thirties in good health. This rearrangement joins TRBV20-1 to TRBJ2-1; 9 bases match TRBD2. Sequencing input: blood. The CDR3 DNA reads TGCAGTGCTAGAGATGATGCCTTATGGGCGGGAGGGGTTATGAATGAGCAGTTCTTC. Translated, it gives CSARDDALWAGGVMNEQFF.